These 15 T cell receptor beta chains share one sample of origin, sequenced in a study of cytomegalovirus exposure and HLA in healthy donors. The protocol was immunoSEQ multiplex PCR, while the TCRdb copy is restricted to in-frame clones and leaves out a portion. The sample has approximately 100,000 clones, approximately 93% seen once. The sequencing input was PBMCs. The source is a woman in her twenties or thirties in good health and CMV-seropositive.

The J gene is TRBJ2-7, the V gene TRBV5-6; TRBD2 matches 14 bases. The V gene end was trimmed by 1 base and the J gene end by 10 bases; junction bases not matched to a gene: 10. The CDR3 loop spans 16 amino acids. CDR1 SGHDT and CDR2 YYEEEE come from the germline V gene. The CDR3 bases are TGTGCCAGCAGCTTGCCGATCGGGACTAGCGGGAGACTCCAGTACTTC. Translating gives CASSLPIGTSGRLQYF.

This clone was observed once. V usage is TRBV30 and J usage is TRBJ1-2; D perhaps matches TRBD1 (5 bases). The CDR3 is 15 amino acids. Germline assignment: CDR1 GTSNPN and CDR2 SVGIG (reference sequence). Trimming took 7 bases from V and 1 from J, leaving 19 bases between them. For the CDR3, the DNA is TGTGCCTCCCGGGGGACGGGGGTAGGTAACTATGGCTACACCTTC. This sequence encodes CASRGTGVGNYGYTF.

The gene calls are TRBV7-9 and TRBJ1-1, with TRBD1 matching 7 bases. The CDR3 spans 14 residues. From germline, CDR1 is SEHNR and CDR2 FQNEAQ (reference sequence). With V trimmed by 3 bases and J by 1 base, 2 bases remained unmatched. The CDR3 loop is CASSFGTENTEAFF. DNA of the CDR3: TGTGCCAGCAGCTTCGGGACAGAGAACACTGAAGCTTTCTTT.

The chain links TRBV10-3 to TRBJ2-7; D might be TRBD1 (6 bases). The CDR3 is made up of 12 amino acids. Between the trimmed V and J ends, which lost 7 bases and 3 bases, there was a span of 10 bases. CDR1 is ENHRY and CDR2 is SYGVKD in the germline V gene. CDR3 nucleotide sequence: TGTGCCATCACCACGGACAGCTACGAGCAGTACTTC. Translating it yields CAITTDSYEQYF.

The chain uses TRBV10-1 and TRBJ2-3; TRBD2 agrees at 14 bases. The CDR3 is 14 amino acids. Germline CDR1 WNHNN, CDR2 SYGVQD (reference sequence). The V gene end was trimmed by 7 bases and the J gene end by 6 bases; junction bases not matched to a gene: 3. In DNA, the CDR3 is TGCGCCAGCACAAGACTAGCGGGAGGGGATACGCAGTATTTT. This codes for CASTRLAGGDTQYF.

The chain carries TRBV11-2 and TRBJ2-7; 7 bases are a match to TRBD1. The germline CDR1 and CDR2 sequences are SGHAT and FQNNGV. The J segment lost 3 bases and the V segment lost 5 bases, leaving 10 bases of the junction unmatched. The CDR3 contains 15 residues. The CDR3 here is CASSRSAQGSYEQYF. In DNA form, the CDR3 reads TGTGCCAGCAGCCGATCCGCACAGGGGAGCTACGAGCAGTACTTC.

The CDR3 DNA is TGCAGCGTTGCCAGCGGGAGCCCGAAATACAATGAGCAGTTCTTC. It specifies CSVASGSPKYNEQFF. The chain is built from TRBV29-1 and TRBJ2-1; 8 bases fit TRBD2. V lost 4 bases, J lost 4 bases, and 9 bases stayed unmatched. This CDR3 is 15 amino acids long. Per germline, CDR1 SQVTM and CDR2 ANQGSEA.

The genes are TRBV9 and TRBJ2-1, with 7 bases identical to TRBD2. Per germline, CDR1 SGDLS and CDR2 YYNGEE. The V and J ends lost 0 bases and 5 bases, in that order; junction bases with no gene match: 11. The CDR3 sequence is 17 residues long. The CDR3 is CASSVGGGLFANNEQFF. Written as DNA, the CDR3 is TGTGCCAGCAGCGTAGGGGGAGGGCTTTTCGCTAACAATGAGCAGTTCTTC.

The chain employs TRBV15 and TRBJ2-7, with 8 bases matching TRBD1. Trimming took 5 bases from V and 3 from J; bases not matched to a gene: 3. The CDR3 is 13 residues long. Germline-derived CDR1 and CDR2 are LNHNV and YYDKDF (reference sequence). CDR3 coding DNA: TGTGCCACCAGCCTTGACAGGGGCTACGAGCAGTACTTC. Amino acids: CATSLDRGYEQYF.

The CDR3 protein is CASSSQQGPTYNEQFF. CDR3 nucleotides: TGTGCCAGCAGCTCGCAACAGGGACCTACCTACAATGAGCAGTTCTTC. J is TRBJ2-1 and V is TRBV11-2, with D tentatively TRBD1 (6 bases). CDR3 length: 16 amino acids. CDR1 and CDR2 (germline): SGHAT, FQNNGV. The V end was cut by 4 bases, the J end by 2 bases, with 15 bases between. Full variable domain (missing parts from reference TRBV11-2 and TRBJ2-1): EAGVAQSPRYKIIEKRQSVAFWCNPISGHATLYWYQQILGQGPKLLIQFQNNGVVDDSQLPKDRFSAERLKGVDSTLKIQPAKLEDSAVYLCASSSQQGPTYNEQFFGPGTRLTVL.

The chain joins TRBV27 to TRBJ2-3, with TRBD1 matching 7 bases. The junction had 9 bases not matched to a gene; V was cut back by 6 bases and J by 0 bases. The CDR3 has 16 amino acids. Germline-derived CDR1 and CDR2 are MNHEY and SMNVEV (reference sequence). The CDR3 sequence: CASRRKTGPSTDTQYF. The CDR3 DNA is TGTGCCAGCAGACGAAAGACAGGGCCTAGCACAGATACGCAGTATTTT.

The chain is built from TRBV13 and TRBJ1-4; D is undetermined. Germline CDR1 is PRHDT and CDR2 is FYEKMQ (reference sequence). V was cut by 4 bases and J by 3 bases, with 3 bases left in between. The CDR3 is 12 residues long. The CDR3 nucleotides read TGTGCCAGCAGCTCCGCTAATGAAAAACTGTTTTTT. Translating it yields CASSSANEKLFF. Full variable domain (rest looked up from reference TRBV13 and TRBJ1-4): AAGVIQSPRHLIKEKRETATLKCYPIPRHDTVYWYQQGPGQDPQFLISFYEKMQSDKGSIPDRFSAQQFSDYHSELNMSSLELGDSALYFCASSSANEKLFFGSGTQLSVL.

This sequence joins TRBV7-8 and TRBJ2-7, with D maybe TRBD2 (7 bases). V lost 6 bases, J lost 7 bases, and 16 bases lay in between. Germline V gives CDR1 SGHVS, CDR2 FQNEAQ. The CDR3 loop spans 13 amino acids. CDR3 DNA: TGTGCCAGCAGTCACGGGACACTAGCGGAGCAGTACTTC. Residues: CASSHGTLAEQYF. Full variable domain (rest looked up from reference TRBV7-8 and TRBJ2-7): GAGVSQSPRYKVAKRGQDVALRCDPISGHVSLFWYQQALGQGPEFLTYFQNEAQLDKSGLPSDRFFAERPEGSVSTLKIQRTQQEDSAVYLCASSHGTLAEQYFGPGTRLTVT.

This clone was observed a few times. This chain uses TRBV5-4 with TRBJ2-3, with 7 bases that match TRBD1. CDR3 length: 16 residues. Trimming cost V 4 bases and J 4 bases; bases outside gene matches: 12. Per the germline V gene, CDR1 is SGHNT and CDR2 is YYREEE (reference sequence). The DNA of the CDR3 is TGTGCCAGCAGCATCGCCGACAGGGTCAGCCCAGATACGCAGTATTTT. Residues: CASSIADRVSPDTQYF.

The gene calls are TRBV11-3 and TRBJ1-1; 7 positions agree with TRBD1. CDR1 SGHNT and CDR2 YENEEA come from the germline V gene. CDR3 size: 14 residues. V shed 5 bases, J shed 3 bases, and the junction held 6 bases outside the gene matches. The CDR3 sequence is CASSTTGSDTEAFF. The DNA for the CDR3 is TGTGCCAGCAGCACGACAGGGAGCGACACTGAAGCTTTCTTT.